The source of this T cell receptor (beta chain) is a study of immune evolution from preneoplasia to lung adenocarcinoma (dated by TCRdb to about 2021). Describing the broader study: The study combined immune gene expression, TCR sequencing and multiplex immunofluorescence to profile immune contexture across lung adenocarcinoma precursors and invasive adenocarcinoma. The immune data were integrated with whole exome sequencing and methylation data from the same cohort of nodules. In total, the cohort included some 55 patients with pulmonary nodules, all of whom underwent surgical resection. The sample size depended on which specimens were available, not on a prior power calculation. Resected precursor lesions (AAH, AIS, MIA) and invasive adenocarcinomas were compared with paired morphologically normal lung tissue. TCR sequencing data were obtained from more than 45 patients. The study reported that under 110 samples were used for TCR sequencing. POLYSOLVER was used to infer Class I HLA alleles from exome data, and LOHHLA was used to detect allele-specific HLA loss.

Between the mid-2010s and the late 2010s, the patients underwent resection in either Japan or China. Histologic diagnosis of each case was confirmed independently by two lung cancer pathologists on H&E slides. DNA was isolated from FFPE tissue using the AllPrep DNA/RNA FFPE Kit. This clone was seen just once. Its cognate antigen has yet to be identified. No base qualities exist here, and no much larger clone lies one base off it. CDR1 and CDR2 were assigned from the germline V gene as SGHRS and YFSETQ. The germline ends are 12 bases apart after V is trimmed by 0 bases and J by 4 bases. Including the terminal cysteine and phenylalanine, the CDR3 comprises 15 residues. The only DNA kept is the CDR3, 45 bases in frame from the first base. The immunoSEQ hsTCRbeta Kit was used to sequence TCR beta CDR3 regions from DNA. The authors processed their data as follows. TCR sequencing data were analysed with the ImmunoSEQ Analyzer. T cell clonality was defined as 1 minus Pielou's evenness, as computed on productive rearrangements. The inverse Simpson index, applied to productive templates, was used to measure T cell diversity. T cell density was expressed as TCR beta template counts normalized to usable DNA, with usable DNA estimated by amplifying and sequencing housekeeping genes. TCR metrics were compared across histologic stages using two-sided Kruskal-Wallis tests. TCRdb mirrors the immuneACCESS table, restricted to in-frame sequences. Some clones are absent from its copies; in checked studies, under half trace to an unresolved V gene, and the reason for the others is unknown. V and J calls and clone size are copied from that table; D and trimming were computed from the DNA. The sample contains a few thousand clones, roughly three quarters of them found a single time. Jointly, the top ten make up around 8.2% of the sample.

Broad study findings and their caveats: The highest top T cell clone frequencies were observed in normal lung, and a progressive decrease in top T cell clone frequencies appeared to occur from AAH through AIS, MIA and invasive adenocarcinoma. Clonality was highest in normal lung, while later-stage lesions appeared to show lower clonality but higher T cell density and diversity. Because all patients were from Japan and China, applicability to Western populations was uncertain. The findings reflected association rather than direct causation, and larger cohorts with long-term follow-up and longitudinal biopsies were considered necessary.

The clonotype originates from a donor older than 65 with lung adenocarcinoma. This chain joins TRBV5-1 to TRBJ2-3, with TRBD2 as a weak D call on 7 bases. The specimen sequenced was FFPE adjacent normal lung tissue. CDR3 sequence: CASSLVGGQADTQYF. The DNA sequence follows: TGCGCCAGCAGCTTGGTGGGGGGGCAGGCAGATACGCAGTATTTT.